This TCR beta chain was captured by sequencing in a study of shared clonotypes between healthy human individuals. Only in-frame clones appear in the TCRdb table, and some are missing; sequencing was by immunoSEQ multiplex PCR. The repertoire has some 1,900,000 clones, roughly 94% of them found once; the top ten carry more than 0.9%. The CDR3 is made up of 14 amino acids. V lost 2 bases and J 9 bases, leaving 14 bases between the germline ends. Per the germline V gene, CDR1 is MNHEY and CDR2 is SVGAGI. The naive CD8 fraction comprised CD45RO-negative cells positively selected for CCR7 and excluded terminally differentiated effector memory CD45RA+ cells.

This chain joins TRBV6-5 and TRBJ2-1, with D possibly matching TRBD1 (5 bases). This clonotype was sampled from a man between 18 and 35 years old in good health. Sequenced input: naive CD8+ T cells sorted from blood. DNA for the CDR3: TGTGCCAGCAGTTACGGCCAGGGATCGGGTGAGCAGTTCTTC. As protein: CASSYGQGSGEQFF.